One and the same sample provided the 21 T cell receptor beta chains below, sequenced in a study of T cells after yellow fever vaccination. MiXCR, applied by TCRdb to the 5' RACE reads, yields one record per CDR3 protein. This table has around 340,000 distinct CDR3 sequences, under 15% appearing once. This specimen was CD4+ T cells sorted from PBMCs, taken 15 days after the yellow fever booster vaccination. The receptors derive from a man between 18 and 29 years old who received the YFV17D yellow fever vaccine.

A few counts support this clonotype. The chain recombines TRBV5-1 with TRBJ2-1; D ambiguous. V lost 0 bases, J lost 12 bases, and 7 bases lay in between. This CDR3 is 11 amino acids long. The germline gives CDR1 SGHRS, CDR2 YFSETQ. The DNA for the CDR3 is TGCGCCAGCAGCTTGGAATCCTGGCAGTTCTTC. It specifies CASSLESWQFF.

The rearrangement joins TRBV18 to TRBJ1-2, with D possibly being TRBD1 (5 bases). This CDR3 has 16 residues. Trimming pared 5 bases from V and 3 bases from J, leaving 19 bases between. Per germline, CDR1 KGHSH and CDR2 LQKENI. The CDR3 reads CASSGIIRDGDYGYTF. Written as DNA, the CDR3 is TGTGCCAGCTCAGGGATTATTCGGGACGGCGACTATGGCTACACCTTC.

This clonotype was observed a handful of times. The V call is TRBV6-2 or TRBV6-3, the J call TRBJ2-3, with TRBD2 matching 8 bases. CDR1 is MNHEY, CDR2 SVGEGT, per germline. V was pared by 4 bases and J by 0 bases, with 3 bases of the junction left unmatched. The CDR3 spans 15 residues. The CDR3 DNA reads as TGTGCCAGCAGTTTCTCTAGCGGGAGCACAGATACGCAGTATTTT. It encodes CASSFSSGSTDTQYF.

V and J are TRBV4-2 and TRBJ2-3; D is unclear. This CDR3 contains 17 residues. Germline lookup yields CDR1 LGHNA and CDR2 YNFKEQ. Between the trimmed V and J ends, which lost 1 base and 2 bases, there was a span of 16 bases. CDR3 coding DNA: TGTGCCAGCAGCCAAGCTATTTCCGCAGGATACACAGATACGCAGTATTTT. Its protein product is CASSQAISAGYTDTQYF.

This clonotype was detected a few times. CDR3 loop: CASSLLGQGRGYTF. The CDR3 DNA reads as TGCGCCAGCAGCCTCCTGGGACAGGGAAGGGGCTACACCTTC. This chain uses TRBV4-3 with TRBJ1-2; 9 bases match TRBD1. Unmatched junction bases numbered 8, after V lost 4 bases and J lost 8 bases. The CDR3 extends over 14 amino acids. In germline, CDR1 is LGHNA, CDR2 YSLEER.

This clonotype was seen more than once but under ten times. The chain employs TRBV6-5 and TRBJ1-2, with 9 bases matching TRBD1. V shed 2 bases and J 8 bases; nucleotides not matched to a gene: 9. The germline CDR1 and CDR2 sequences are MNHEY and SVGAGI. The CDR3 has 15 amino acids. CDR3 region: CASSYTGTGNLGYTF. CDR3 nucleotides: TGTGCCAGCAGTTACACCGGGACAGGGAATTTGGGCTACACCTTC.

This clonotype appeared a few times. The chain couples TRBV12-3 or TRBV12-4 to TRBJ1-2; 9 nucleotides agree with TRBD1. The CDR3 totals 19 residues. With 2 bases clipped from V and 0 bases from J, the junction kept 13 bases outside the gene matches. This chain's CDR3 is CASSLYRLGDRETNYGYTF. DNA of the CDR3: TGTGCCAGCAGTTTATATCGTCTTGGGGACAGGGAAACTAACTATGGCTACACCTTC.

This chain connects TRBV25-1 to TRBJ1-2, with D uncertain. CDR3 length equals 13 residues. Germline-derived CDR1 and CDR2 are MGHDK and SYGVNS. Trimming stripped 1 base from V and 7 bases from J, with 10 bases between. CDR3 sequence: CASSESERAGYTF. The CDR3 coding sequence is TGTGCCAGCAGTGAATCAGAAAGGGCTGGCTACACCTTC.

There are many counts of this clonotype. The rearrangement uses TRBV29-1 and TRBJ2-1; maybe TRBD1 (6 bases). Germline V gene data show CDR1 as SQVTM and CDR2 as ANQGSEA. Trimming took off 4 bases at V and 3 bases at J, with 16 bases between the two ends. The CDR3 loop spans 15 amino acids. The DNA of the CDR3 is TGCAGCGTTGCCGGCAAAACAGGGAACTACAATGAGCAGTTCTTC. This gives the protein CSVAGKTGNYNEQFF.

The chain recombines TRBV13 with TRBJ2-4, with D perhaps TRBD1 (5 bases). With 5 bases removed from V and 4 bases from J, the gap between germline ends came to 15 bases. This CDR3 has 15 residues. Germline V gene data show CDR1 as PRHDT and CDR2 as FYEKMQ (reference sequence). The CDR3 reads CASSRLGQLKNIQYF. The CDR3 region has the DNA TGTGCCAGCAGCCGTCTCGGACAACTTAAAAACATTCAGTACTTC.

This clonotype has more than one count but fewer than ten. V is TRBV9 and J is TRBJ2-3; D possibly corresponds to TRBD2 (6 bases). The CDR3 runs 16 residues. V lost 3 bases, J lost 7 bases, and 21 bases lay in between. The germline V gene has CDR1 SGDLS and CDR2 YYNGEE. CDR3 sequence (DNA): TGTGCCAGCAGCGATTCGGACAAGTCCGGCGGGAATACGCAGTATTTT. It yields the protein CASSDSDKSGGNTQYF.

This clonotype has ten or more counts. The chain couples TRBV12-3 or TRBV12-4 to TRBJ1-3, with D perhaps TRBD1 (5 bases). V lost 1 base to trimming and J lost 1 base, with 8 bases between them. The CDR3 spans 15 residues. The CDR3 protein is CASSLGWGSGNTIYF. The CDR3 DNA reads TGTGCCAGCAGTTTAGGGTGGGGGTCTGGAAACACCATATATTTT.

The chain is built from TRBV29-1 and TRBJ1-2; no definite D call. The CDR3 has 12 amino acids. Germline CDR1 SQVTM, CDR2 ANQGSEA. V lost 7 bases and J lost 7, with 16 bases in between. The CDR3 is CSAGTSQVGYTF. The CDR3 region has the DNA TGCAGCGCTGGAACTAGTCAGGTTGGCTACACCTTC.

The chain recombines TRBV5-1 with TRBJ1-2; D uncertain. V was shortened by 4 bases and J by 2 bases, with 18 bases between the two germline ends. Germline loops: CDR1 SGHRS, CDR2 YFSETQ. This CDR3 has 16 amino acids. The CDR3 spells CASSQAPQSTNYGYTF. CDR3 sequence (DNA): TGCGCCAGCAGCCAAGCCCCCCAGAGCACGAACTATGGCTACACCTTC. Variable domain in full (rest from reference TRBV5-1 and TRBJ1-2): KAGVTQTPRYLIKTRGQQVTLSCSPISGHRSVSWYQQTPGQGLQFLFEYFSETQRNKGNFPGRFSGRQFSNSRSEMNVSTLELGDSALYLCASSQAPQSTNYGYTFGSGTRLTVV.

This clonotype has at least ten counts. The gene calls are TRBV5-1 and TRBJ1-2; TRBD1 aligns across 9 bases. CDR1 SGHRS and CDR2 YFSETQ come from the germline V gene. Trimming cost V 4 bases and J 6 bases; bases outside gene matches: 4. The length of the CDR3 is 13 residues. The CDR3 is CASSLTGGDGYTF. The CDR3, as DNA: TGCGCCAGCAGCCTGACAGGGGGAGATGGCTACACCTTC.

The chain joins TRBV4-3 to TRBJ1-4; the D gene is possibly TRBD1 (6 bases). Germline values: CDR1 LGHNA, CDR2 YSLEER. V lost 3 bases, J lost 3 bases, and 11 bases lay in between. The CDR3 runs to 15 residues. CDR3 in DNA: TGCGCCAGCAGCCAGGCGGGACAAGCTAATGAAAAACTGTTTTTT. The encoded protein is CASSQAGQANEKLFF.

This clonotype was observed a few times. V and J are TRBV20-1 and TRBJ2-3; D possibly corresponds to TRBD2 (5 bases). This CDR3 has 13 residues. The V end lost 6 bases, the J end lost 2 bases, and 12 bases lay between the germline ends. CDR1 is DFQATT, CDR2 SNEGSKA, per germline (reference sequence). The CDR3 DNA is TGCAGTGCGTCCAAGGACTCCACAGATACGCAGTATTTT. Translated: CSASKDSTDTQYF.

V gene TRBV9 combines with J gene TRBJ1-6, with 8 positions matching TRBD1. Germline V lookup: CDR1 SGDLS, CDR2 YYNGEE. The CDR3 loop spans 14 amino acids. The V gene end was trimmed by 2 bases and the J gene end by 8 bases; junction bases not matched to a gene: 3. The CDR3 sequence is CASSVAGGDSPLHF. Written as DNA, the CDR3 is TGTGCCAGCAGCGTGGCAGGGGGCGATTCACCCCTCCACTTT.

The rearrangement uses TRBV6-5 and TRBJ2-4; D not certain. Germline loops: CDR1 MNHEY, CDR2 SVGAGI. V lost 7 bases to trimming and J lost 0 bases, with 10 bases between them. There are 14 residues in the CDR3. CDR3 in DNA: TGTGCCAGCACCAACGATTTAGCCAAAAACATTCAGTACTTC. Translation gives CASTNDLAKNIQYF.

V and J are TRBV29-1 and TRBJ1-2, with TRBD1 as a possible D gene (6 bases). CDR1 is SQVTM and CDR2 is ANQGSEA in the germline V gene. The CDR3 is 13 residues long. Trimming cost V 4 bases and J 4 bases, with 13 bases left between them. This chain's CDR3 is CSVAGAEGYGYTF. The CDR3 DNA reads TGCAGCGTTGCAGGGGCAGAAGGCTATGGCTACACCTTC.

The V gene is TRBV23-1, the J gene TRBJ2-1; tentative D call: TRBD2 (6 bases). TRBV23-1 is an ORF, and what it does is uncertain. The CDR3 extends over 12 amino acids. The ends were cut back, 6 bases at V and 8 bases at J, with 11 bases in the middle. CDR3: CASSGRRDEQFF. The CDR3 DNA is TGCGCCAGCAGCGGGAGAAGGGATGAGCAGTTCTTC.